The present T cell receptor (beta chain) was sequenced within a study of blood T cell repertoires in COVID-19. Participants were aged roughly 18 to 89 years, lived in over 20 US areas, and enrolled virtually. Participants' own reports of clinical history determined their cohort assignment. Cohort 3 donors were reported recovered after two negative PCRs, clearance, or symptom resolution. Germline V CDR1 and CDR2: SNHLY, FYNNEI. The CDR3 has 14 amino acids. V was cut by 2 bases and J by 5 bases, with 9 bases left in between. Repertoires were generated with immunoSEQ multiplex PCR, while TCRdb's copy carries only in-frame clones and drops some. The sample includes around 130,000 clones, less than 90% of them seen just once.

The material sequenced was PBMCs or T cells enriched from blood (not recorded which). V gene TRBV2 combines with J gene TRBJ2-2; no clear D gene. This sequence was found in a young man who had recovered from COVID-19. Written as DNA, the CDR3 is TGTGCCAGCAGTGAACAGTCCTTTACCGGGGAGCTGTTTTTT. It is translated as CASSEQSFTGELFF.